This TCR beta chain was identified in a study of cytomegalovirus exposure and HLA in healthy donors. Germline values: CDR1 SGHRS, CDR2 YFSETQ. J was trimmed by 6 bases and V by 9 bases; bases with no gene match: 9. The CDR3 is 13 amino acids. Sequencing used immunoSEQ multiplex PCR; TCRdb keeps in-frame clones, though not all of them. The sample contains about 98,000 clones, 85% to 95% of which appear only once. The gene calls are TRBV5-1 and TRBJ2-1; TRBD2 matches at 7 bases. The receptor was isolated from a woman under 30 in good health and CMV-seronegative. The material sequenced was PBMCs. The CDR3 bases are TGCGCCACCCACGATGGGGGGGGCAATGAGCAGTTCTTC. Encoded protein: CATHDGGGNEQFF. The full variable domain, with the rest looked up from reference TRBV5-1 and TRBJ2-1, is KAGVTQTPRYLIKTRGQQVTLSCSPISGHRSVSWYQQTPGQGLQFLFEYFSETQRNKGNFPGRFSGRQFSNSRSEMNVSTLELGDSALYLCATHDGGGNEQFFGPGTRLTVL.